These T cell receptor beta chains were read from a single sample in a study of CD8 T cells in ankylosing spondylitis. Each CDR3 protein is one row after TCRdb ran MiXCR on the 5' RACE reads. The table has about 150,000 distinct CDR3 sequences, under 35% seen once. Sequenced sample: synovial fluid, either unsorted or a sorted T cell fraction (not recorded which). These TCRs come from a male donor with ankylosing spondylitis. Each CDR3 is given with its conserved first and last residue. The order of the fields is V gene, clone size, D gene, J gene, CDR3 protein, CDR3 DNA. D genes are given only for firm matches. A row's size may be missing; if present it is once, few, many or a size class.

TRBV10-3	-	-	TRBJ2-1	CAISEGASSYNEQFF	TGTGCCATCAGTGAGGGGGCAAGCTCCTACAATGAGCAGTTCTTC
TRBV11-2	-	TRBD2	TRBJ2-1	CASSLDSSGSPSYNEQFF	TGTGCCAGCAGCTTAGACAGTAGCGGGAGCCCTTCCTACAATGAGCAGTTCTTC
TRBV25-1	-	TRBD1	TRBJ1-1	CASSDSTGMNTEAFF	TGTGCCAGCAGTGACTCGACAGGGATGAACACTGAAGCTTTCTTT
TRBV3-1	-	TRBD2	TRBJ2-3	CASSQVSGAQYF	TGTGCCAGCAGCCAAGTCAGCGGGGCGCAGTATTTT
TRBV10-3	few	-	TRBJ2-4	CAISAEAVGVKNIQYF	TGTGCCATCAGTGCTGAGGCAGTTGGGGTTAAAAACATTCAGTACTTC
TRBV10-2	-	-	TRBJ2-7	CASRGTATYEQYF	TGCGCCAGCAGAGGGACCGCCACCTACGAGCAGTACTTC
TRBV7-9	many	TRBD2	TRBJ2-3	CASSLTGGADTQYF	TGTGCCAGCAGCTTAACGGGAGGGGCAGATACGCAGTATTTT
TRBV5-1	once	TRBD2	TRBJ2-3	CASSFLLAEHSTDTQYF	TGCGCCAGCAGCTTTTTGCTAGCGGAGCACAGCACAGATACGCAGTATTTT
TRBV20-1	-	TRBD1	TRBJ1-1	CSAEKGAAEAFF	TGCAGTGCTGAGAAGGGGGCGGCTGAAGCTTTCTTT
TRBV18	few	-	TRBJ1-4	CASSPTNRGNEKLFF	TGTGCCAGCTCACCGACTAACCGGGGGAATGAAAAACTGTTTTTT
TRBV20-1	many	TRBD2	TRBJ2-1	CSARAGTSEEFF	TGCAGTGCTAGGGCAGGGACTAGCGAGGAGTTCTTC
TRBV18	-	-	TRBJ2-5	CASSQGQQETQYF	TGTGCCAGCTCACAAGGACAGCAAGAGACCCAGTACTTC
TRBV20-1	-	TRBD2	TRBJ2-1	CSARAGTSPYEQFF	TGCAGTGCTAGGGCCGGGACTAGCCCCTATGAGCAGTTCTTC
TRBV2	few	-	TRBJ1-3	CASSEFGQLSDSGNTIYF	TGTGCCAGCAGTGAATTTGGGCAGCTAAGTGACTCTGGAAACACCATATATTTT
TRBV20-1	many	TRBD2	TRBJ2-1	CSASQPGLAGLYEQFF	TGCAGTGCTAGTCAGCCGGGACTAGCGGGTCTCTATGAGCAGTTCTTC
TRBV20-1	-	-	TRBJ2-5	CSAVRVARWETQYF	TGCAGTGCCGTAAGAGTCGCGCGGTGGGAGACCCAGTACTTC
TRBV5-1	-	-	TRBJ2-4	CASSPRGAGNKNIQYF	TGCGCCAGCAGCCCCAGGGGAGCGGGAAACAAAAACATTCAGTACTTC
TRBV19	-	TRBD2	TRBJ2-1	CASSIQAGGWNEQFF	TGTGCCAGTAGTATTCAGGCGGGAGGGTGGAATGAGCAGTTCTTC
TRBV12-3/TRBV12-4	once	-	TRBJ1-3	CASSFAGNTIYF	TGTGCCAGCAGTTTTGCTGGAAACACCATATATTTT
TRBV5-1	many	-	TRBJ2-3	CASSWDPTTDTQYF	TGCGCCAGCAGCTGGGACCCTACCACAGATACGCAGTATTTT
TRBV20-1	few	TRBD2	TRBJ2-2	CSARTSGRNTGELFF	TGCAGTGCTAGGACTAGCGGGAGGAACACCGGGGAGCTGTTTTTT
TRBV12-3/TRBV12-4	few	-	TRBJ1-1	CASRRGGGTEAFF	TGTGCCAGCAGGCGGGGGGGAGGGACTGAAGCTTTCTTT